The next 24 T cell receptor beta chains were all read from a single sample in a study of a mutant IDH1 vaccine in newly diagnosed glioma. TCRdb's table, derived via immunoSEQ multiplex PCR, lists solely in-frame clones and lacks some. The repertoire holds tens of thousands of clones, with about 87% as singletons. Time point reported: week 35, safety follow-up. In the vaccine, a single dose held 300 ug of the mutant IDH1 20-mer peptide, along with topical imiquimod. Their specific antigens are unknown. This sample comprised PBMCs, obtained from a glioma patient whose treatment included an IDH1 peptide vaccine. The receptors were sampled from a man aged 25-45 years with glioma.

This clone was detected only a few times. The chain recombines TRBV5-1 with TRBJ1-6; D gene ambiguous. Germline CDR1 and CDR2: SGHRS and YFSETQ. CDR3 length equals 14 residues. V was shortened by 1 base and J by 7 bases, with 9 bases between the two germline ends. This CDR3 is CASSLWRQNSPLHF. The CDR3 DNA reads as TGCGCCAGCAGCTTGTGGCGGCAAAATTCACCCCTCCACTTT. Full variable domain (remainder filled in from reference TRBV5-1 and TRBJ1-6): KAGVTQTPRYLIKTRGQQVTLSCSPISGHRSVSWYQQTPGQGLQFLFEYFSETQRNKGNFPGRFSGRQFSNSRSEMNVSTLELGDSALYLCASSLWRQNSPLHFGNGTRLTVT.

The chain combines TRBV28 with TRBJ1-4; D may be TRBD1 (5 bases). The CDR3 consists of 15 residues. Germline lookup yields CDR1 MDHEN and CDR2 SYDVKM. V lost 6 bases to trimming and J lost 3 bases, with 14 bases between them. CDR3 sequence: CASSRRDRPNEKLFF. Here the CDR3 DNA reads TGTGCCAGCAGCCGCCGGGACCGCCCTAATGAAAAACTGTTTTTT.

The V and J genes are TRBV5-1 and TRBJ2-1, with 7 bases matching TRBD1. The germline CDR1 and CDR2 sequences are SGHRS and YFSETQ. CDR3 size: 12 residues. V was clipped by 3 bases and J by 9 bases; unmatched bases: 3. The CDR3 nucleotides are TGCGCCAGCAGCTGGGCAGGGGGTGAGCAGTTCTTC. This encodes CASSWAGGEQFF. The full variable domain, in which reference TRBV5-1 and TRBJ2-1 provide the parts outside the CDR3, is KAGVTQTPRYLIKTRGQQVTLSCSPISGHRSVSWYQQTPGQGLQFLFEYFSETQRNKGNFPGRFSGRQFSNSRSEMNVSTLELGDSALYLCASSWAGGEQFFGPGTRLTVL.

The chain is built from TRBV29-1 and TRBJ2-3, with unresolved D. The CDR3 loop spans 12 amino acids. Germline CDR1 SQVTM, CDR2 ANQGSEA. Trimming took off 3 bases at V and 3 bases at J, with 7 bases between the two ends. The CDR3: CSVEAETDTQYF. The CDR3 nucleotides read TGCAGCGTTGAGGCGGAGACAGATACGCAGTATTTT.

The chain employs TRBV5-1 and TRBJ2-2; the match to TRBD1 covers 7 bases. This CDR3 spans 17 amino acids. The V gene's germline CDR1 is SGHRS and CDR2 YFSETQ. The junction had 8 bases not matched to a gene; V was cut back by 0 bases and J by 3 bases. CDR3 amino acids: CASSLAPQGDDTGELFF. The CDR3 nucleotides are TGCGCCAGCAGCTTGGCCCCCCAGGGGGATGACACCGGGGAGCTGTTTTTT.

There are a few counts of this clone. This chain uses TRBV27 with TRBJ1-2; 8 nucleotides line up with TRBD1. J lost 8 bases, V lost 2 bases, and 4 bases had no gene match. The CDR3 loop spans 13 amino acids. Per germline, CDR1 MNHEY and CDR2 SMNVEV (reference sequence). DNA of the CDR3: TGTGCCAGCAGTTTAGTAACAGGGGGGGGCTACACCTTC. Protein sequence: CASSLVTGGGYTF.

The chain is built from TRBV10-3 and TRBJ1-4; 7 nucleotides align to TRBD1. This CDR3 is built from 13 residues. CDR1 ENHRY and CDR2 SYGVKD come from the germline V gene. The V and J ends lost 9 bases and 7 bases, in that order; junction bases with no gene match: 8. CDR3 region: CAIEQGTFEKLFF. CDR3 bases: TGTGCCATAGAACAGGGGACCTTTGAAAAACTGTTTTTT.

The chain uses TRBV27 and TRBJ2-6; possibly TRBD1 for D (6 bases). CDR1 MNHEY and CDR2 SMNVEV come from the germline V gene (reference sequence). V gave up 4 bases and J gave up 3 bases, with 13 bases separating them. The length of the CDR3 is 16 residues. In DNA, the CDR3 is TGTGCCAGCAGTTCACAGGGAAGGGGTGGGGCCAACGTCCTGACTTTC. Translation gives CASSSQGRGGANVLTF.

CDR3 sequence (DNA): TGTGCCAGCAGCCCCCCAGAATTTTGCGGGACAGGGGCCTTTTGGACCTACGAGCAGTACTTC. It specifies CASSPPEFCGTGAFWTYEQYF. V usage is TRBV9 and J usage is TRBJ2-7; 10 positions match TRBD1. The length of the CDR3 is 21 residues. Losses at the gene ends were 4 bases for V and 2 bases for J; bases not matched to a gene: 24. Germline CDR1 is SGDLS and CDR2 is YYNGEE. Full variable domain (remainder filled in from reference TRBV9 and TRBJ2-7): DSGVTQTPKHLITATGQRVTLRCSPRSGDLSVYWYQQSLDQGLQFLIQYYNGEERAKGNILERFSAQQFPDLHSELNLSSLELGDSALYFCASSPPEFCGTGAFWTYEQYFGPGTRLTVT.

The chain has TRBV10-3 and TRBJ2-5; 12 positions match TRBD2. Germline V gene data show CDR1 as ENHRY and CDR2 as SYGVKD. The CDR3 sequence is 15 residues long. Trimming took 2 bases from V and 4 from J; bases not matched to a gene: 2. The CDR3 sequence: CAISEGLAGTETQYF. The CDR3 DNA reads as TGTGCCATCAGTGAGGGACTAGCGGGAACAGAGACCCAGTACTTC.

This chain connects TRBV4-1 to TRBJ2-3, with a weak D call TRBD2 (5 bases). The CDR3 is 15 residues long. The germline gives CDR1 MGHRA, CDR2 YSYEKL. V lost 0 bases and J 8 bases, leaving 15 bases between the germline ends. DNA for the CDR3: TGCGCCAGCAGCCAAGATCGTGGGGAAGGAGGTACGCAGTATTTT. It translates to CASSQDRGEGGTQYF.

J is TRBJ2-7 and V is TRBV7-9; D remains unclear. This CDR3 contains 11 residues. Germline V gives CDR1 SEHNR, CDR2 FQNEAQ (reference sequence). V gave up 3 bases and J gave up 4 bases, with 4 bases separating them. Written as DNA, the CDR3 is TGTGCCAGCAGCTTCCTGTACGAGCAGTACTTC. This codes for CASSFLYEQYF.

V is TRBV19 and J is TRBJ1-1, with a tentative D call TRBD1 (5 bases). Trimming left V 5 bases short and J 5 bases short, with 18 bases between. Germline lookup yields CDR1 LNHDA and CDR2 SQIVND (reference sequence). The CDR3 is 15 residues long. The CDR3 region is CASSERTLPDTEAFF. The CDR3 coding sequence is TGTGCCAGTAGTGAAAGGACACTACCGGATACTGAAGCTTTCTTT.

This rearrangement joins TRBV5-4 to TRBJ1-2; 12 bases agree with TRBD1. Germline lookup yields CDR1 SGHNT and CDR2 YYREEE (reference sequence). The V segment lost 4 bases and the J segment 7 bases; nucleotides outside the gene matches: 11. The CDR3 is 16 amino acids. Here the CDR3 reads CASSVRLGTGGGGYTF. DNA of the CDR3: TGTGCCAGCAGCGTACGCCTCGGGACAGGGGGCGGTGGCTACACCTTC.

The chain is built from TRBV5-8 and TRBJ1-4, with a possible D match to TRBD1 (5 bases). The germline V gene has CDR1 SGHTS and CDR2 YDEGEE. V gave up 1 base and J gave up 2 bases, with 9 bases separating them. The CDR3 sequence is 15 residues long. DNA of the CDR3: TGTGCCAGCAGCTTGTTCCGGGGCACTAATGAAAAACTGTTTTTT. Its protein is CASSLFRGTNEKLFF.

The chain links TRBV5-8 to TRBJ1-4; D is possibly TRBD1 (5 bases). The germline CDR1 and CDR2 sequences are SGHTS and YDEGEE. CDR3 size: 11 residues. V was clipped by 3 bases and J by 17 bases, with 14 bases between them. The CDR3: CASSYIRGAFF. Here the CDR3 DNA reads TGTGCCAGCAGCTACATCCGGGGCGCCTTTTTT.

This clone was observed a few times. This chain connects TRBV19 to TRBJ1-1; D is possibly TRBD1 (5 bases). This CDR3 is 14 amino acids long. The V end was cut by 4 bases, the J end by 0 bases, with 9 bases between. Germline CDR1 is LNHDA and CDR2 is SQIVND (reference sequence). CDR3 loop: CASSTGRLNTEAFF. Here the CDR3 DNA reads TGTGCCAGTAGTACGGGACGGCTGAACACTGAAGCTTTCTTT. The full variable domain, with the rest looked up from reference TRBV19 and TRBJ1-1, is DGGITQSPKYLFRKEGQNVTLSCEQNLNHDAMYWYRQDPGQGLRLIYYSQIVNDFQKGDIAEGYSVSREKKESFPLTVTSAQKNPTAFYLCASSTGRLNTEAFFGQGTRLTVV.

The V call is TRBV7-2, the J call TRBJ2-7; D might be TRBD1 (5 bases). The CDR3 sequence is 14 residues long. Between the trimmed V and J ends, which lost 5 bases and 5 bases, there was a span of 16 bases. The germline gives CDR1 SGHTA, CDR2 FQGNSA. Here the CDR3 DNA reads TGTGCCAGCAGCCTACATCAGGGCCGGGACGAGCAGTACTTC. Its translation: CASSLHQGRDEQYF.

The rearrangement links TRBV27 to TRBJ1-6; D is possibly TRBD1 (6 bases). Germline-derived CDR1 and CDR2 are MNHEY and SMNVEV (reference sequence). The CDR3 has 15 residues. V was shortened by 10 bases and J by 8 bases, with 21 bases between the two germline ends. The CDR3 sequence is CAIETGGNKDSPLHF. In DNA form, the CDR3 reads TGTGCCATTGAAACGGGGGGCAATAAGGATTCACCCCTCCACTTT.

This sequence joins TRBV5-1 and TRBJ2-5, with D perhaps matching TRBD2 (6 bases). With 0 bases removed from V and 2 bases from J, the gap between germline ends came to 11 bases. Germline CDR1 SGHRS, CDR2 YFSETQ. The length of the CDR3 is 15 residues. CDR3 sequence reads: CASSLELAAQETQYF. CDR3 coding DNA: TGCGCCAGCAGCTTGGAGTTAGCGGCACAAGAGACCCAGTACTTC.

CDR3 DNA: TGTGCCAGCAGTGAAGCAAGAGCGAACACCGGGGAGCTGTTTTTT. This codes for CASSEARANTGELFF. The chain combines TRBV6-1 with TRBJ2-2; no definite D call. Trimming removed 0 bases from V and 0 bases from J, with 5 bases in between. This CDR3 is 15 amino acids long. Germline values: CDR1 MNHNS, CDR2 SASEGT.

This chain uses TRBV6-5 with TRBJ1-2; D is undetermined. Trimming took 4 bases from V and 5 from J, leaving 14 bases between them. Germline V gives CDR1 MNHEY, CDR2 SVGAGI. The CDR3 extends over 14 amino acids. The CDR3 bases are TGTGCCAGCAGTTCCTTGGGATTGGGGTATGGCTACACCTTC. It specifies CASSSLGLGYGYTF.

The chain couples TRBV19 to TRBJ1-2; D possibly corresponds to TRBD1 (5 bases). Germline V lookup: CDR1 LNHDA, CDR2 SQIVND (reference sequence). V was pared by 5 bases and J by 4 bases, with 14 bases between. This CDR3 has 14 residues. The CDR3 bases are TGTGCCAGTAGTGAGGCGCGGGGCGGCTATGGCTACACCTTC. Translating it yields CASSEARGGYGYTF.

The rearrangement joins TRBV6-6 to TRBJ2-7; no clear D. Germline lookup yields CDR1 MNHNY and CDR2 SVGAGI (reference sequence). V lost 7 bases and J lost 1, with 14 bases in between. This CDR3 is built from 14 residues. As DNA, the CDR3 is TGTGCCAGCACACAGAGGCAGAAGTCCTACGAGCAGTACTTC. Translating gives CASTQRQKSYEQYF.